Presented here are 21 T cell receptor beta chains from one specimen sequenced in a study of blood T cell repertoires in COVID-19. Sequencing used immunoSEQ multiplex PCR; TCRdb keeps in-frame clones, though not all of them. Of about 200,000 clones listed, approximately 91% are singletons. Source material: peripheral blood. The receptors were sampled from a man aged 50-60 years with COVID-19, enrolled during active disease.

This chain connects TRBV5-1 to TRBJ1-4; 9 nucleotides agree with TRBD1. Germline V gene data show CDR1 as SGHRS and CDR2 as YFSETQ. V lost 3 bases to trimming and J lost 7 bases; unmatched junction nucleotides: 4. This CDR3 spans 14 amino acids. The DNA of the CDR3 is TGCGCCAGCAGCTCTAAGACAGGGGGTGAAAAACTGTTTTTT. Translated: CASSSKTGGEKLFF.

The V and J genes are TRBV5-4 and TRBJ2-7; D possibly corresponds to TRBD2 (6 bases). The V end was cut by 0 bases, the J end by 1 base, with 11 bases between. Germline assignment: CDR1 SGHNT and CDR2 YYREEE (reference sequence). The CDR3 spans 15 residues. The CDR3 DNA reads TGTGCCAGCAGCTTGGAGGGGAGGAGATCCTACGAGCAGTACTTC. It encodes CASSLEGRRSYEQYF. Looking up the rest from reference TRBV5-4 and TRBJ2-7 gives the full variable domain: ETGVTQSPTHLIKTRGQQVTLRCSSQSGHNTVSWYQQALGQGPQFIFQYYREEENGRGNFPPRFSGLQFPNYSSELNVNALELDDSALYLCASSLEGRRSYEQYFGPGTRLTVT.

The V and J genes are TRBV3-1 (or the pseudogene TRBV3-2) and TRBJ2-5, with 7 positions matching TRBD1. After removal of 1 base from V and 5 bases from J, the junction contained 10 bases not matched to a gene. From germline, CDR1 is LGHDT and CDR2 YNNKEL (reference sequence). The CDR3 is 16 amino acids. Here the CDR3 reads CASSQAQTGMAETQYF. The CDR3, as DNA: TGTGCCAGCAGCCAAGCCCAGACAGGGATGGCCGAGACCCAGTACTTC.

This rearrangement joins TRBV27 to TRBJ1-1; D gene unclear. In germline, CDR1 is MNHEY, CDR2 SMNVEV (reference sequence). V dropped 0 bases and J dropped 0 bases, with 20 bases sitting between them. The CDR3 runs 19 residues. CDR3 sequence reads: CASSLSPEGPAFMNTEAFF. The DNA of the CDR3 is TGTGCCAGCAGTTTATCCCCGGAGGGCCCAGCCTTCATGAACACTGAAGCTTTCTTT.

The chain combines TRBV19 with TRBJ2-2; 10 nucleotides align to TRBD2. The germline gives CDR1 LNHDA, CDR2 SQIVND (reference sequence). V was clipped by 3 bases and J by 7 bases; unmatched bases: 8. This CDR3 spans 16 amino acids. Here the CDR3 DNA reads TGTGCCAGTAGTATCCGCAGCGGGGGGGCCGTCGGGGAGCTGTTTTTT. This encodes CASSIRSGGAVGELFF.

The table lists this clone with a few counts. V and J are TRBV7-9 and TRBJ1-6; 7 bases are shared with TRBD1. Germline V lookup: CDR1 SEHNR, CDR2 FQNEAQ (reference sequence). The ends lost 5 bases at V and 5 bases at J; junction bases unmatched: 3. The CDR3 runs 14 residues. The CDR3 DNA reads TGTGCCAGCAGCCAGACAGGGAATAATTCACCCCTCCACTTT. Encoded protein: CASSQTGNNSPLHF.

V is TRBV19 and J is TRBJ2-2, with 10 bases identical to TRBD1. V shed 9 bases, J shed 2 bases, and the junction held 3 bases outside the gene matches. This CDR3 region has 14 residues. Germline CDR1 LNHDA, CDR2 SQIVND (reference sequence). CDR3 protein: CASGTGANTGELFF. CDR3 DNA sequence: TGTGCCAGCGGGACAGGGGCCAACACCGGGGAGCTGTTTTTT. The variable domain in full, with the rest retrieved from reference TRBV19 and TRBJ2-2, is DGGITQSPKYLFRKEGQNVTLSCEQNLNHDAMYWYRQDPGQGLRLIYYSQIVNDFQKGDIAEGYSVSREKKESFPLTVTSAQKNPTAFYLCASGTGANTGELFFGEGSRLTVL.

V usage is TRBV7-8 and J usage is TRBJ2-7; a possible D gene is TRBD2 (6 bases). CDR3 size: 13 residues. V dropped 2 bases and J dropped 2 bases, with 7 bases sitting between them. Germline CDR1 reads SGHVS; CDR2 reads FQNEAQ. This CDR3 is CASSLPGAYEQYF. As DNA, the CDR3 is TGTGCCAGCAGCTTACCGGGGGCCTACGAGCAGTACTTC.

The V call is TRBV7-9, the J call TRBJ1-1; 9 bases fit TRBD1. The J segment lost 1 base and the V segment lost 5 bases, leaving 8 bases of the junction unmatched. Germline assignment: CDR1 SEHNR and CDR2 FQNEAQ (reference sequence). The CDR3 runs to 16 residues. The CDR3 loop reads CASSRTVGQGNTEAFF. CDR3 nucleotide sequence: TGTGCCAGCAGCCGGACCGTGGGACAGGGGAACACTGAAGCTTTCTTT.

V and J are TRBV18 and TRBJ2-7, with TRBD2 matching over 13 bases. The CDR3 is made up of 15 amino acids. The V and J ends lost 3 bases and 1 base, in that order; junction bases with no gene match: 0. Germline-derived CDR1 and CDR2 are KGHSH and LQKENI. Here the CDR3 reads CASSPTSGGSYEQYF. The CDR3 DNA reads TGTGCCAGCTCACCGACTAGCGGGGGGTCCTACGAGCAGTACTTC.

As regards this clone: This sample includes further DNA sequences coding for the same CDR3. J is TRBJ2-7 and V is TRBV7-3; perhaps TRBD2 as D (7 bases). Germline assignment: CDR1 SGHTA and CDR2 FQGTGA. Trimming took off 5 bases at V and 0 bases at J, with 17 bases between the two ends. The CDR3 contains 16 residues. The CDR3 loop reads CASSPGQGRGSYEQYF. As DNA, the CDR3 is TGTGCCAGCAGCCCAGGGCAGGGGAGGGGCTCCTACGAGCAGTACTTC.

This clone appeared once. The rearrangement joins TRBV4-1 to TRBJ1-1, with a possible D match to TRBD1 (6 bases). The CDR3 is made up of 14 amino acids. Trimming removed 5 bases from V and 0 bases from J, with 10 bases in between. The germline CDR1 and CDR2 sequences are MGHRA and YSYEKL. The CDR3 nucleotides read TGCGCCAGCAGCGGACGGACAGTGAACACTGAAGCTTTCTTT. It is translated as CASSGRTVNTEAFF.

CDR3 in amino acids: CASSLVSGSRNSPLHF. In DNA form, the CDR3 reads TGTGCCAGCAGCTTAGTGTCTGGGAGTCGGAATTCACCCCTCCACTTT. The rearrangement links TRBV11-2 to TRBJ1-6; D remains ambiguous. V gave up 1 base and J gave up 7 bases, with 14 bases separating them. Germline lookup yields CDR1 SGHAT and CDR2 FQNNGV. This CDR3 contains 16 residues.

This chain uses TRBV7-8 with TRBJ2-3; possibly TRBD1 for D (6 bases). Germline V CDR1 and CDR2: SGHVS, FQNEAQ. CDR3 length equals 15 residues. Between the trimmed V and J ends, which lost 1 base and 6 bases, there was a span of 14 bases. CDR3 coding DNA: TGTGCCAGCAGCTTAGTAGGACTGAGGGGGGATACGCAGTATTTT. Protein: CASSLVGLRGDTQYF.

V is TRBV30 and J is TRBJ2-7; 7 nucleotides align to TRBD2. Per the germline V gene, CDR1 is GTSNPN and CDR2 is SVGIG (reference sequence). This CDR3 has 14 residues. After removal of 2 bases from V and 3 bases from J, the junction contained 7 bases not matched to a gene. The CDR3 loop reads CAWSPGGGGYEQYF. The CDR3 DNA is TGTGCCTGGAGTCCTGGCGGGGGTGGCTACGAGCAGTACTTC.

The J gene is TRBJ1-5, the V gene TRBV7-9; perhaps TRBD1 as D (6 bases). CDR1 SEHNR and CDR2 FQNEAQ come from the germline V gene (reference sequence). The CDR3 extends over 13 amino acids. With 1 base removed from V and 8 bases from J, the gap between germline ends came to 9 bases. CDR3 nucleotide sequence: TGTGCCAGCAGCTTAGGGGGGCGAGAGCCCCAGCATTTT. Its protein is CASSLGGREPQHF.

The V call is TRBV6-5, the J call TRBJ1-6, with a possible D match to TRBD1 (5 bases). The ends were cut back, 8 bases at V and 10 bases at J, with 18 bases in the middle. This CDR3 region has 14 residues. Germline V gives CDR1 MNHEY, CDR2 SVGAGI. CDR3 region: CASRSAGSQSPLHF. The CDR3, as DNA: TGTGCCAGCCGATCGGCAGGGTCACAGTCACCCCTCCACTTT.

The V call is TRBV5-1, the J call TRBJ1-2, with 8 bases aligning to TRBD1. Losses at the gene ends were 1 base for V and 2 bases for J; bases not matched to a gene: 16. CDR1 and CDR2 from the germline V gene are SGHRS and YFSETQ. This CDR3 spans 19 amino acids. DNA of the CDR3: TGCGCCAGCAGCTTGACCGGGACAGGTGGAGCAGGGGGAAACTATGGCTACACCTTC. Residues: CASSLTGTGGAGGNYGYTF.

The genes are TRBV18 and TRBJ1-1, with TRBD1 as a possible D gene (5 bases). Germline V CDR1 and CDR2: KGHSH, LQKENI. The CDR3 extends over 15 amino acids. The V gene lost 2 bases and the J gene lost 5 bases, with 15 bases spanning the gap. The CDR3 loop is CASSPSRLGDTEAFF. Here the CDR3 DNA reads TGTGCCAGCTCACCATCGAGACTAGGGGATACTGAAGCTTTCTTT.

The chain combines TRBV4-2 with TRBJ2-2; TRBD2 agrees at 8 bases. The CDR3 loop spans 18 amino acids. Germline V gene lookup returns CDR1 LGHNA and CDR2 YNFKEQ. The ends lost 0 bases at V and 3 bases at J; junction bases unmatched: 9. The CDR3 nucleotides read TGTGCCAGCAGCCAAGATGGGGCAGCGGGGGTTCACACCGGGGAGCTGTTTTTT. Translation gives CASSQDGAAGVHTGELFF.

The rearrangement uses TRBV6-5 and TRBJ1-1; 9 nucleotides match TRBD1. Germline CDR1 MNHEY, CDR2 SVGAGI. Unmatched junction bases numbered 5, after V lost 5 bases and J lost 1 base. This CDR3 spans 15 amino acids. CDR3 DNA sequence: TGTGCCAGCAGTACCGGGACAGGGTGGAACACTGAAGCTTTCTTT. Translated, it gives CASSTGTGWNTEAFF.